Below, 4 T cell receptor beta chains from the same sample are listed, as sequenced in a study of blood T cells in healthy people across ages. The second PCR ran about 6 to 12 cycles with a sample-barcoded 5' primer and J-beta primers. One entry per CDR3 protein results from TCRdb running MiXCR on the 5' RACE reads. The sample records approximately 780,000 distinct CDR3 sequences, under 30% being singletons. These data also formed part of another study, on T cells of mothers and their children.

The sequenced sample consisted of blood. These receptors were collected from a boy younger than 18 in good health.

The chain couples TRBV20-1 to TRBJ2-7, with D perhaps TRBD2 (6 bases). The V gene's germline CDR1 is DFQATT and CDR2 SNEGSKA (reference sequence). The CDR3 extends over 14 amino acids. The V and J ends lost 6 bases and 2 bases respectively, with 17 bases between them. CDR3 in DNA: TGCAGTGCCTACCTCGGGAGAGGCACCTACGAGCAGTACTTC. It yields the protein CSAYLGRGTYEQYF.

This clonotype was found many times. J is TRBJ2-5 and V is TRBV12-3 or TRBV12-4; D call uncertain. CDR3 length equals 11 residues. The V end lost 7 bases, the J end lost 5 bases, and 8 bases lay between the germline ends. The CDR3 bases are TGTGCCAGCAAAGTGGCGGAGACCCAGTACTTC. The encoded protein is CASKVAETQYF.

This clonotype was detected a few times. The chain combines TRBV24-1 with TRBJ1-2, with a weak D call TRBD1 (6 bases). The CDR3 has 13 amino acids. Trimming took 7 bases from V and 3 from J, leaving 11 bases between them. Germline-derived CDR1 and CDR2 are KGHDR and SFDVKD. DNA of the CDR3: TGTGCCACCAGCCCAGGGGAAGACTATGGCTACACCTTC. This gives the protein CATSPGEDYGYTF.

The CDR3 region has the DNA TGTGCCAGCAGATATCAGGGGTTGGAGACCCAGTACTTC. It specifies CASRYQGLETQYF. The J gene is TRBJ2-5, the V gene TRBV6-6, with D perhaps matching TRBD1 (6 bases). Germline CDR1 reads MNHNY; CDR2 reads SVGAGI (reference sequence). The CDR3 sequence is 13 residues long. V dropped 6 bases and J dropped 5 bases, with 13 bases sitting between them.